This T cell receptor (beta chain) appears in the sequencing data of a study of monozygotic twins with inflammatory bowel disease. The study's findings and limits: Some repertoire variability may stem from patients' differing immunosuppressive treatments.

TCRdb reprocessed the 5' RACE reads and reports one entry per CDR3 protein, with no DNA. Its table records fewer than 400,000 distinct CDR3 sequences. This CDR3 is built from 17 residues. Germline-derived CDR1 and CDR2 are SGHDN and FVKESK. As for this clonotype: The antigen is undetermined.

Sequencing was performed on blood. V usage is TRBV14 and J usage is TRBJ1-6; the D call of TRBD1 rests on TCRdb alone, since no DNA is present to check it. The TCR comes from a human donor with ulcerative colitis or Crohn's disease, or a healthy co-twin of an affected twin (not recorded which). The CDR3 here is CASSHPGKASYNSPLHF.